The 27 T cell receptor beta chains presented below share a single source sample, sequenced in a study of OX40 agonist ivuxolimab in advanced cancers. The method was immunoSEQ multiplex PCR; TCRdb's version includes in-frame clones alone and lacks a portion of them. The repertoire holds around 35,000 clones, 60% to 80% seen once, with less than 25% in the top ten. The sample in question was CD4+ or CD8+ T cells sorted from blood, obtained in a trial of the OX40 agonist ivuxolimab. The receptor set was obtained from an adult with an advanced solid tumor such as melanoma, head and neck, liver or kidney cancer.

The chain has TRBV30 and TRBJ1-5; TRBD1 might be the D (6 bases). V lost 1 base and J lost 7, with 17 bases in between. Per the germline V gene, CDR1 is GTSNPN and CDR2 is SVGIG (reference sequence). This CDR3 is built from 15 residues. Here the CDR3 reads CAWSEGVTGKQPQHF. In DNA form, the CDR3 reads TGTGCCTGGAGTGAGGGGGTGACAGGTAAACAGCCCCAGCATTTT.

The V call is TRBV4-1, the J call TRBJ1-3, with a tentative D call TRBD1 (6 bases). Between the trimmed V and J ends, which lost 0 bases and 0 bases, there was a span of 12 bases. The CDR3 extends over 17 amino acids. CDR1 and CDR2 (germline): MGHRA, YSYEKL. The CDR3 DNA reads as TGCGCCAGCAGCCAAGATGGGGGGGGCAACTCTGGAAACACCATATATTTT. The encoded protein is CASSQDGGGNSGNTIYF.

The chain uses TRBV7-9 and TRBJ2-5; D is possibly TRBD2 (6 bases). The J call may be incorrect, as the DNA end agrees better with TRBJ2-7. Germline CDR1 and CDR2: SEHNR and FQNEAQ (reference sequence). The CDR3 covers 16 residues. The CDR3 DNA reads TGTGCCAGCAGCTTAGATCGGGGAGGAACGGCCTACGAGCAGTACTTC. Translation gives CASSLDRGGTAYEQYF.

J is TRBJ2-1 and V is TRBV5-4, with D possibly TRBD1 on 5 matching bases. Germline V CDR1 and CDR2: SGHNT, YYREEE (reference sequence). Trimming stripped 5 bases from V and 1 base from J, with 13 bases between. This CDR3 has 15 amino acids. The CDR3: CASSPGLGSYNEQFF. CDR3 bases: TGTGCCAGCAGTCCAGGGTTAGGGTCCTACAATGAGCAGTTCTTC.

This clone has only one observation. The chain recombines TRBV4-3 with TRBJ2-5; TRBD1 matches at 10 bases. The CDR3 runs 16 residues. Germline assignment: CDR1 LGHNA and CDR2 YSLEER. Trimming removed 0 bases from V and 5 bases from J; junction bases left unmatched: 6. The CDR3 region is CASSQDRDRGSETQYF. CDR3 bases: TGCGCCAGCAGCCAAGATAGGGACAGGGGAAGCGAGACCCAGTACTTC.

This clone appeared a few times. V gene TRBV30 combines with J gene TRBJ1-4; D might be TRBD1 (6 bases). The CDR3 is 13 amino acids. The germline gives CDR1 GTSNPN, CDR2 SVGIG (reference sequence). Deletions cut 5 bases from V and 7 bases from J, with 14 bases between. The CDR3 DNA sequence: TGTGCCTGGGACCAGAGGGGGGGTGAAAAACTGTTTTTT. Protein: CAWDQRGGEKLFF.

This chain links TRBV7-6 with TRBJ2-7; 11 bases match TRBD1. With V trimmed by 3 bases and J by 1 base, 2 bases remained unmatched. Germline CDR1 reads SGHVS; CDR2 reads FNYEAQ. CDR3 length: 15 amino acids. The CDR3 nucleotides read TGTGCCAGCAGCTTGGGGGACAGGGGGTCCTACGAGCAGTACTTC. Translating gives CASSLGDRGSYEQYF.

V usage is TRBV9 and J usage is TRBJ2-2; a possible D gene is TRBD1 (7 bases). V was shortened by 1 base and J by 0 bases, with 10 bases between the two germline ends. This CDR3 has 16 amino acids. From germline, CDR1 is SGDLS and CDR2 YYNGEE. CDR3 in DNA: TGTGCCAGCAGCGTAACAGGGGACTCGAACACCGGGGAGCTGTTTTTT. Protein: CASSVTGDSNTGELFF.

This chain joins TRBV7-6 and TRBJ2-5; no reliable D call. The CDR3 sequence is 13 residues long. Germline-derived CDR1 and CDR2 are SGHVS and FNYEAQ. Trimming shortened V by 5 bases and J by 4 bases, and 11 bases separated the two germline ends. The CDR3 DNA follows: TGTGCCAGCAGCGAAGAAAGGTTAGAGACCCAGTACTTC. Its protein is CASSEERLETQYF.

V gene TRBV5-1 combines with J gene TRBJ2-3; 7 positions agree with TRBD2. The germline gives CDR1 SGHRS, CDR2 YFSETQ. The trim removed 6 bases at V and 0 bases at J, leaving 10 bases unmatched. The CDR3 length is 16 residues. The CDR3 protein is CASTPRAGPSTDTQYF. CDR3 nucleotide sequence: TGCGCCAGCACCCCTAGAGCGGGACCTAGCACAGATACGCAGTATTTT.

A few counts support this clone. This chain joins TRBV7-8 and TRBJ1-2; D remains ambiguous. Germline V gives CDR1 SGHVS, CDR2 FQNEAQ. The CDR3 consists of 12 residues. Trimming removed 1 base at V and 4 bases at J, with 4 bases between. CDR3 nucleotide sequence: TGTGCCAGCAGCTTAGGTGTCTATGGCTACACCTTC. This encodes CASSLGVYGYTF.

V and J are TRBV5-6 and TRBJ2-3; no clear D gene. CDR1 is SGHDT and CDR2 is YYEEEE in the germline V gene. CDR3 length: 13 amino acids. Trimming cost V 2 bases and J 3 bases, with 7 bases left between them. The CDR3 here is CASSFAATDTQYF. In DNA, the CDR3 is TGTGCCAGCAGCTTCGCCGCGACAGATACGCAGTATTTT.

This rearrangement joins TRBV27 to TRBJ1-5; D is uncertain. The CDR3 spans 15 residues. V dropped 0 bases and J dropped 1 base, with 7 bases sitting between them. Germline CDR1 and CDR2: MNHEY and SMNVEV (reference sequence). The CDR3 sequence is CASSLSLGSNQPQHF. The CDR3 DNA is TGTGCCAGCAGTTTATCGCTAGGGAGCAATCAGCCCCAGCATTTT.

The V gene is TRBV27, the J gene TRBJ2-1, with 12 bases identical to TRBD2. The ends lost 2 bases at V and 0 bases at J; junction bases unmatched: 5. Per the germline V gene, CDR1 is MNHEY and CDR2 is SMNVEV (reference sequence). The CDR3 is 18 amino acids. CDR3 residues: CASSLRLAGDSSYNEQFF. In nucleotides, the CDR3 is TGTGCCAGCAGTTTAAGACTAGCGGGGGACAGCTCCTACAATGAGCAGTTCTTC.

This clone appeared a few times. The rearrangement joins TRBV4-1 to TRBJ2-5; D possibly corresponds to TRBD2 (7 bases). Per germline, CDR1 MGHRA and CDR2 YSYEKL. The CDR3 has 16 amino acids. V gave up 4 bases and J gave up 5 bases, with 20 bases separating them. This CDR3 is CASSLVPGAGAETQYF. The CDR3 DNA follows: TGCGCCAGCAGCCTCGTACCAGGCGCGGGGGCGGAGACCCAGTACTTC.

This clone has more than one count but fewer than ten. The chain is built from TRBV9 and TRBJ1-1; TRBD1 might be the D (5 bases). The V end was cut by 1 base, the J end by 5 bases, with 9 bases between. Germline lookup yields CDR1 SGDLS and CDR2 YYNGEE. The CDR3 length is 13 residues. The CDR3 sequence is CASSVYPGTEAFF. DNA of the CDR3: TGTGCCAGCAGCGTATATCCAGGGACTGAAGCTTTCTTT.

The chain couples TRBV5-4 to TRBJ2-7, with 9 bases that match TRBD2. The CDR3 has 15 residues. With V trimmed by 3 bases and J by 4 bases, 8 bases remained unmatched. Germline V gene lookup returns CDR1 SGHNT and CDR2 YYREEE (reference sequence). The CDR3 nucleotides are TGTGCCAGCAGCTGGGGGCCTAGCGGGAAGTACGAGCAGTACTTC. This gives the protein CASSWGPSGKYEQYF.

This clone is judged medium-sized. The chain combines TRBV4-3 with TRBJ1-3, with TRBD1 matching over 9 bases. The V segment lost 1 base and the J segment 4 bases; nucleotides outside the gene matches: 8. Germline CDR1 is LGHNA and CDR2 is YSLEER. The CDR3 is made up of 17 amino acids. The CDR3 DNA follows: TGCGCCAGCAGCCAAGGGGTGGGACAGGGCCTAGGAAACACCATATATTTT. Translation: CASSQGVGQGLGNTIYF.

The genes are TRBV14 and TRBJ1-3, with D unclear. The germline V gene encodes CDR1 SGHDN and CDR2 FVKESK. The CDR3 is 14 amino acids. Trimming left V 4 bases short and J 4 bases short, with 11 bases between. The CDR3, as DNA: TGTGCCAGCAGCCTTTCCCCGCGGGGAAACACCATATATTTT. It yields the protein CASSLSPRGNTIYF.

V is TRBV6-5 and J is TRBJ2-2; D not resolved. This CDR3 region has 14 residues. The V gene lost 1 base and the J gene lost 1 base, with 4 bases spanning the gap. Germline CDR1 reads MNHEY; CDR2 reads SVGAGI. CDR3 region: CASSYFQNTGELFF. CDR3 nucleotides: TGTGCCAGCAGTTACTTTCAGAACACCGGGGAGCTGTTTTTT.

This clone showed up just once. The junction departs from germline at one end; a sequencing error may be responsible. The J gene is TRBJ2-1, the V gene TRBV7-9; D is unresolved. Germline CDR1 and CDR2: SEHNR and FQNEAQ (reference sequence). CDR3 size: 16 residues. CDR3: CASSPGPESPVNAQFF. DNA for the CDR3: TGTGCCAGCAGCCCCGGTCCCGAGTCCCCCGTGAATGCGCAGTTCTTC.

The rearrangement uses TRBV5-1 and TRBJ2-5, with TRBD2 matching 8 bases. The V gene end was trimmed by 4 bases and the J gene end by 11 bases; junction bases not matched to a gene: 13. The CDR3 loop spans 14 amino acids. Germline V lookup: CDR1 SGHRS, CDR2 YFSETQ. CDR3 sequence reads: CASSPRGARGEQYF. CDR3 in DNA: TGCGCCAGCAGCCCGCGGGGGGCAAGAGGTGAGCAGTACTTC.

The CDR3 region is CASSQTPGGLTEAFF. The CDR3 region has the DNA TGTGCCAGCAGCCAAACCCCAGGGGGCTTGACTGAAGCTTTCTTT. The gene calls are TRBV7-9 and TRBJ1-1, with 8 bases that match TRBD1. The CDR3 sequence is 15 residues long. With 5 bases clipped from V and 5 bases from J, the junction kept 10 bases outside the gene matches. In germline, CDR1 is SEHNR, CDR2 FQNEAQ (reference sequence).

The chain carries TRBV4-3 and TRBJ2-1; a weak D match, TRBD2 (5 bases). CDR3 length: 13 amino acids. V lost 4 bases, J lost 12 bases, and 16 bases lay in between. Germline assignment: CDR1 LGHNA and CDR2 YSLEER. This CDR3 reads CASSRTEAVVQFF. For the CDR3, the DNA is TGCGCCAGCAGCCGCACGGAGGCAGTGGTGCAGTTCTTC.

The table lists this clone with a count of one. The CDR3 coding sequence is TGTGCCAGCAGCTCAGGAGGGTTGGGGACTAGCAACAATGAGCAGTTCTTC. Residues: CASSSGGLGTSNNEQFF. The chain employs TRBV7-2 and TRBJ2-1; 9 nucleotides match TRBD2. Germline V gene lookup returns CDR1 SGHTA and CDR2 FQGNSA. The CDR3 runs 17 residues. J gave up 5 bases and V 4 bases, and 12 bases lay outside the gene matches.

The chain employs TRBV5-4 and TRBJ1-4, with D perhaps matching TRBD1 (5 bases). V was trimmed by 4 bases and J by 0 bases, leaving 10 bases between them. CDR1 SGHNT and CDR2 YYREEE come from the germline V gene (reference sequence). The CDR3 spans 15 residues. The CDR3 nucleotides read TGTGCCAGCAGCCAACAGGTCCCAACTAATGAAAAACTGTTTTTT. Translated, it gives CASSQQVPTNEKLFF.

This clone appeared a few times. This chain links TRBV30 with TRBJ2-7; possible D gene TRBD1, 6 bases. Deletions cut 6 bases from V and 4 bases from J, with 13 bases between. CDR3 length equals 12 residues. Germline-derived CDR1 and CDR2 are GTSNPN and SVGIG (reference sequence). CDR3 amino acids: CACREQGYEQYF. The CDR3 nucleotides are TGTGCCTGCCGCGAACAGGGTTACGAGCAGTACTTC.